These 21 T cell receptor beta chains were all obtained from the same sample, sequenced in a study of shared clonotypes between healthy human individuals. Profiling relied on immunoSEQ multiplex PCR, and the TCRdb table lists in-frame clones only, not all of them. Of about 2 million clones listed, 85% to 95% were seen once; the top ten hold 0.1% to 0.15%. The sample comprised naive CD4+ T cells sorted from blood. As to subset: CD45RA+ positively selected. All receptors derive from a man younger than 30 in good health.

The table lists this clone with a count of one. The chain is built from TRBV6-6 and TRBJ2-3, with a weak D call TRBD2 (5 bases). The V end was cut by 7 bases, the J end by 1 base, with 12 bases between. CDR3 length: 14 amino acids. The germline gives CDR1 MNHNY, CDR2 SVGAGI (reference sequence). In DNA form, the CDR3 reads TGTGCCAGCATACGAGCGGCGGGCACAGATACGCAGTATTTT. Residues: CASIRAAGTDTQYF.

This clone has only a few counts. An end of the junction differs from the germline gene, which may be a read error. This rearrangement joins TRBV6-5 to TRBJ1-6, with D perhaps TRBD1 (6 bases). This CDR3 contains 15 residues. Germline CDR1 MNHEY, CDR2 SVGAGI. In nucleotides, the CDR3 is TGTGCCAGCAGTTCGACAGGCTCCCATAATTCACCCCTCCACTTT. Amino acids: CASSSTGSHNSPLHF.

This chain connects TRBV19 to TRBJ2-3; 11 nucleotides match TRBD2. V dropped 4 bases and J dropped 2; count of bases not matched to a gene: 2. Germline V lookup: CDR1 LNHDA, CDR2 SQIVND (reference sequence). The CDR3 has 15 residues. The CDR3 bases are TGTGCCAGTAGTACGACTAGCGGGGCCACAGATACGCAGTATTTT. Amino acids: CASSTTSGATDTQYF.

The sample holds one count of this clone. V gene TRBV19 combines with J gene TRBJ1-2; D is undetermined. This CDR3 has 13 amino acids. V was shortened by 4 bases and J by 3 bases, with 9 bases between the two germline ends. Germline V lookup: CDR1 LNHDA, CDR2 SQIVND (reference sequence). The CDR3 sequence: CASSKNSDYGYTF. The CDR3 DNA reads TGTGCCAGTAGTAAAAACAGTGACTATGGCTACACCTTC.

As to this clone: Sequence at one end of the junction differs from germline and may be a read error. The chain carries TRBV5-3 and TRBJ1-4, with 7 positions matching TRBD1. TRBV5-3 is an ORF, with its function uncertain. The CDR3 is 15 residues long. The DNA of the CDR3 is TGTGCCAGCAGCTGGAGACAGGGATTGAATGAAAAACTGTTTTTT. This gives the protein CASSWRQGLNEKLFF.

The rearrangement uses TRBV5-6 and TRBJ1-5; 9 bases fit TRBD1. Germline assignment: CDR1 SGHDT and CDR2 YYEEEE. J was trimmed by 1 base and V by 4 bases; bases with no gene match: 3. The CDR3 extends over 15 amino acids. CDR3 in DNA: TGTGCCAGCAGCGAAGACAGGGGGAGCAATCAGCCCCAGCATTTT. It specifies CASSEDRGSNQPQHF.

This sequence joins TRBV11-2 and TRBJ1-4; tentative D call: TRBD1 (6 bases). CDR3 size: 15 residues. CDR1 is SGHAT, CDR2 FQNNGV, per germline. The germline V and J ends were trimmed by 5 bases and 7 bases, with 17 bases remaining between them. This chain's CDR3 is CASSPEGTRGEKLFF. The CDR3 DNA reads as TGTGCCAGCAGCCCGGAGGGGACCAGGGGTGAAAAACTGTTTTTT.

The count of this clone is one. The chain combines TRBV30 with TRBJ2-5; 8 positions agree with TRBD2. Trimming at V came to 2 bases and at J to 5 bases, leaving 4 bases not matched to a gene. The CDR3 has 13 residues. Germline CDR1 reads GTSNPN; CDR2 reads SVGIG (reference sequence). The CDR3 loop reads CAWSPSGGETQYF. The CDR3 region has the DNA TGTGCCTGGAGTCCATCGGGAGGGGAGACCCAGTACTTC.

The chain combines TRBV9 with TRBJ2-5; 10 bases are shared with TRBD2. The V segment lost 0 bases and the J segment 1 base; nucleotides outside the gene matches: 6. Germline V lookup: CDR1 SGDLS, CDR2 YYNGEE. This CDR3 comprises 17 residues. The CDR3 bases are TGTGCCAGCAGCGTAGGTGGTAGCGGGGGGCGCCAAGAGACCCAGTACTTC. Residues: CASSVGGSGGRQETQYF.

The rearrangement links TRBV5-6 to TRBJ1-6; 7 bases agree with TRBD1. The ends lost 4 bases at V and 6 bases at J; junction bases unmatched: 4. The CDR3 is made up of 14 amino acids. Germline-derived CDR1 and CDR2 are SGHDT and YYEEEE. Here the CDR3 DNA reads TGTGCCAGCAGCCCTAGACAGGGTAATTCACCCCTCCACTTT. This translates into CASSPRQGNSPLHF. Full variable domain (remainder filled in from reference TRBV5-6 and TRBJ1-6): DAGVTQSPTHLIKTRGQQVTLRCSPKSGHDTVSWYQQALGQGPQFIFQYYEEEERQRGNFPDRFSGHQFPNYSSELNVNALLLGDSALYLCASSPRQGNSPLHFGNGTRLTVT.

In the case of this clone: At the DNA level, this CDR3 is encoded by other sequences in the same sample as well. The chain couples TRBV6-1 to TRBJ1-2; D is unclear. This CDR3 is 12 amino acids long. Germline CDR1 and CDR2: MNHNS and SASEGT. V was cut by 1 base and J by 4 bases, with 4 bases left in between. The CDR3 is CASSEGSYGYTF. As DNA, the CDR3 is TGTGCCAGCAGTGAAGGCAGCTATGGCTACACCTTC.

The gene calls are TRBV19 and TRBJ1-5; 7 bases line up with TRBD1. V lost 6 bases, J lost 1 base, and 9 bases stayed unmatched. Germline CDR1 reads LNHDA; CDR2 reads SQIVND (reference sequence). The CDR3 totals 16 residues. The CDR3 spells CASRTTGKESNQPQHF. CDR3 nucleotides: TGTGCCAGTAGGACGACAGGGAAGGAGAGCAATCAGCCCCAGCATTTT. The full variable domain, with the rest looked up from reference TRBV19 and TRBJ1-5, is DGGITQSPKYLFRKEGQNVTLSCEQNLNHDAMYWYRQDPGQGLRLIYYSQIVNDFQKGDIAEGYSVSREKKESFPLTVTSAQKNPTAFYLCASRTTGKESNQPQHFGDGTRLSIL.

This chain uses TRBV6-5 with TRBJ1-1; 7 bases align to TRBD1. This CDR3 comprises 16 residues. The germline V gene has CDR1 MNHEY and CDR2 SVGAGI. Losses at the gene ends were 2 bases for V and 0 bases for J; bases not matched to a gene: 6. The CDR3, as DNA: TGTGCCAGCAGTTACGGAGGGGGCCGGATGAACACTGAAGCTTTCTTT. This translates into CASSYGGGRMNTEAFF.

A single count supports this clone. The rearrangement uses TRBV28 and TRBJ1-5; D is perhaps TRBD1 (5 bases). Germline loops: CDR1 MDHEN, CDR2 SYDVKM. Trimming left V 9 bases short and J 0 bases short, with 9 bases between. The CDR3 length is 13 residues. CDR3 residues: CASGGLSNQPQHF. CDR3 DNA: TGTGCCAGTGGGGGACTTAGCAATCAGCCCCAGCATTTT. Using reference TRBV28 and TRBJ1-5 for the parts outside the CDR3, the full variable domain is DVKVTQSSRYLVKRTGEKVFLECVQDMDHENMFWYRQDPGLGLRLIYFSYDVKMKEKGDIPEGYSVSREKKERFSLILESASTNQTSMYLCASGGLSNQPQHFGDGTRLSIL.

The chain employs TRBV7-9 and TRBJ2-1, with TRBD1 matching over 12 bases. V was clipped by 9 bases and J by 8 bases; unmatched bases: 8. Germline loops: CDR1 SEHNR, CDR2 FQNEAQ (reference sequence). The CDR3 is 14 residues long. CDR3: CASSRDRGRDEQFF. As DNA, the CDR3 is TGTGCCAGTTCCCGGGACAGGGGGCGGGATGAGCAGTTCTTC.

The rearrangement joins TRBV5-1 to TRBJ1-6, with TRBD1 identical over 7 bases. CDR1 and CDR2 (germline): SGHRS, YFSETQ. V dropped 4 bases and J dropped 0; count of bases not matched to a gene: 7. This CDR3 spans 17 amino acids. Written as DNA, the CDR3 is TGCGCCAGCAGCCAAGCTGGGGACAGCTCCTATAATTCACCCCTCCACTTT. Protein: CASSQAGDSSYNSPLHF.

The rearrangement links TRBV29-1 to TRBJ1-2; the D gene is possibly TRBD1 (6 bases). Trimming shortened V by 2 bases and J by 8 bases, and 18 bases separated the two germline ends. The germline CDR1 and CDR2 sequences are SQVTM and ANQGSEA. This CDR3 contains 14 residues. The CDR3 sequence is CSVERGAGAEGYTF. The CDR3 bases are TGCAGCGTTGAAAGGGGGGCAGGGGCGGAAGGCTACACCTTC.

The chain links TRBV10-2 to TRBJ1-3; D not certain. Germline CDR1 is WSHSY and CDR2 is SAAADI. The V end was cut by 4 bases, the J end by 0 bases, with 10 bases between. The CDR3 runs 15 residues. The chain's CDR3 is CASSGGGRSGNTIYF. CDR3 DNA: TGCGCCAGCAGTGGTGGAGGCCGCTCTGGAAACACCATATATTTT.

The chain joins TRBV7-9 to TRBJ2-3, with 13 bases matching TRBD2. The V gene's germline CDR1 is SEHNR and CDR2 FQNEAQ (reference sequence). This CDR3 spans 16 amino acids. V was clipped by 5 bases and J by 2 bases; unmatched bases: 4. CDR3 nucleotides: TGTGCCAGCAGCCTCGGGACTAGCGGGAACACAGATACGCAGTATTTT. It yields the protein CASSLGTSGNTDTQYF.

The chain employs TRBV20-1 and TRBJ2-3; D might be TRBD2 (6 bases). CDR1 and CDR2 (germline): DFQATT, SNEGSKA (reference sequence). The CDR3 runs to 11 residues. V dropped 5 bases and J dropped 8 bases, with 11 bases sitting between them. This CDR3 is CSASQEGTQYF. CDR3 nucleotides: TGCAGTGCTTCACAGGAGGGTACGCAGTATTTT.

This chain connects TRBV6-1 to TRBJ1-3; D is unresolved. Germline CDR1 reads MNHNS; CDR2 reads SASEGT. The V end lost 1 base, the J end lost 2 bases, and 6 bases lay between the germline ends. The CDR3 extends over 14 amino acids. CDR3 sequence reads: CASSEGTAGNTIYF. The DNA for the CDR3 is TGTGCCAGCAGTGAAGGGACGGCTGGAAACACCATATATTTT.